This TCR beta chain was obtained from a study of naive and memory T cell subsets. General observations from the study: This RNA-based method may be sensitive to activation-related transcript changes.

Germline lookup yields CDR1 SNHLY and CDR2 FYNNEI. CDR3 size: 15 residues. Trimming left V 4 bases short and J 0 bases short, with 10 bases between. The SP2 primer and nested alpha and beta constant region primers amplified ligated cDNA in four rounds. One entry per CDR3 protein, called by TCRdb with MiXCR from the UMI-ligation and nested PCR reads. The sample yields 11,000 to 15,000 distinct CDR3 sequences, about 5.5% seen once. This clonotype was detected only a few times. Its antigen is unknown. Treatment here: skin biopsy from PPD injection site in Mantoux-positive individual. A UMI-containing oligonucleotide was joined by 3' ligation to the TCR cDNA template.

Here the sequenced sample was skin, taken from a tuberculin skin test site. This clonotype was obtained from an adult in good health. The chain couples TRBV2 to TRBJ1-5; D ambiguous. The CDR3 sequence is CASSVKGFSNQPQHF. DNA for the CDR3: TGTGCCAGCAGTGTGAAGGGATTTAGCAATCAGCCCCAGCATTTT.